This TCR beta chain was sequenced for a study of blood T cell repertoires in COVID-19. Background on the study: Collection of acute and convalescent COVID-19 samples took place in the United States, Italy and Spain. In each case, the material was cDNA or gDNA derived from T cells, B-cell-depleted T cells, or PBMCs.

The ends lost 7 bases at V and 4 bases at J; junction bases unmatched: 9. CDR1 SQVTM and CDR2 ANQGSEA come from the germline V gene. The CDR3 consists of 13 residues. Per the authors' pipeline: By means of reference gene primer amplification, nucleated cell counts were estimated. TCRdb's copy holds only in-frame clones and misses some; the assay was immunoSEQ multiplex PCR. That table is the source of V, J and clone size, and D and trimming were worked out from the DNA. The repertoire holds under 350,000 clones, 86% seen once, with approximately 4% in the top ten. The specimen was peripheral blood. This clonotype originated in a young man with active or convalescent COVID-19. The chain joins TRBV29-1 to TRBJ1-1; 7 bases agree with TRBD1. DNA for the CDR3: TGCAGCGCCGAACAGGGACAGTCCACTGAAGCTTTCTTT. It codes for CSAEQGQSTEAFF.